The rows below give T cell receptor beta chains drawn from one sample of a study of blood T cells in healthy people across ages. MiXCR, run by TCRdb on the 5' RACE reads, gives a single entry per CDR3 protein. Of about 640,000 distinct CDR3 sequences in the sample, 45% to 65% were seen once. The sample taken for sequencing was blood. Source of these receptors: a man aged 55 to 70 in good health. The CDR3 runs from the conserved cysteine through the conserved F or W. D genes are given only for firm matches. A row's size may be missing; if present it is once, few, many or a size class.

j_gene | abundance | d_gene | v_gene | CDR3aa | CDR3nt
TRBJ2-5 | few | TRBD2 | TRBV5-1 | CASSRRGTQETQYF | TGCGCCAGCAGCCGGCGGGGGACCCAAGAGACCCAGTACTTC
TRBJ2-5 | . | . | TRBV2 | CASSYSGTTYRTQYF | TGTGCCAGCAGTTATTCCGGGACAACTTATCGGACCCAGTACTTC
TRBJ2-5 | . | . | TRBV2 | CASSESWQETQYF | TGTGCCAGCAGTGAATCCTGGCAAGAGACCCAGTACTTC
TRBJ2-3 | few | . | TRBV6-6 | CASSTDSFFTDTQYF | TGTGCCAGTAGCACGGACAGCTTTTTCACAGATACGCAGTATTTT
TRBJ2-5 | . | TRBD2 | TRBV20-1 | CSASRVSGGVETQYF | TGCAGTGCTAGCCGGGTTAGCGGGGGGGTAGAGACCCAGTACTTC
TRBJ2-5 | few | . | TRBV20-1 | CSARDVEGAETQYF | TGCAGTGCTAGAGATGTGGAGGGGGCAGAGACCCAGTACTTC
TRBJ2-7 | . | . | TRBV9 | CASSAWTIRYEQYF | TGTGCCAGCAGCGCTTGGACTATACGCTACGAGCAGTACTTC
TRBJ1-2 | . | . | TRBV5-1 | CASSLGKTGPLGYGYTF | TGCGCCAGCAGCTTGGGGAAAACAGGGCCTCTGGGCTATGGCTACACCTTC
TRBJ2-4 | . | TRBD1 | TRBV5-1 | CASSPGGQVQYF | TGCGCCAGCAGCCCAGGGGGACAGGTTCAGTACTTC
TRBJ1-6 | . | . | TRBV6-1 | CASRTEDSPLHF | TGTGCCAGCAGGACAGAAGATTCACCCCTCCACTTT
TRBJ2-5 | . | . | TRBV12-3/TRBV12-4 | CASSFWNPDMPAKETQYF | TGTGCCAGCAGTTTTTGGAATCCCGACATGCCTGCGAAGGAGACCCAGTACTTC
TRBJ1-2 | . | TRBD1 | TRBV10-3 | CAIKTGDYGYTF | TGTGCCATCAAAACAGGGGACTATGGCTACACCTTC
TRBJ2-1 | few | TRBD1 | TRBV20-1 | CSAPDRAPYNEQFF | TGCAGTGCTCCTGACAGGGCCCCATACAATGAGCAGTTCTTC
TRBJ2-6 | . | . | TRBV12-1 | CASSPLHPSGANVLTF | TGTGCCAGCAGCCCCCTTCATCCCTCTGGGGCCAACGTCCTGACTTTC
TRBJ2-7 | few | . | TRBV2 | CASSERGYYEQYF | TGTGCCAGCAGTGAACGGGGATACTACGAGCAGTACTTC
TRBJ2-3 | . | . | TRBV24-1 | CATSGPAPTDTQYF | TGTGCCACCAGTGGACCGGCACCCACAGATACGCAGTATTTT
TRBJ1-1 | . | . | TRBV6-6 | CASSYSGKNTEAFF | TGTGCCAGCAGTTATTCAGGGAAGAACACTGAAGCTTTCTTT
TRBJ2-5 | few | . | TRBV7-2 | CASSLGGRGLRETQYF | TGTGCCAGCAGCTTAGGAGGGCGGGGGCTAAGAGAGACCCAGTACTTC
TRBJ2-7 | . | TRBD1 | TRBV7-3 | CASTNLKTGPAYEQYF | TGTGCCAGCACCAACCTTAAGACAGGGCCAGCCTACGAGCAGTACTTC
TRBJ2-3 | once | . | TRBV20-1 | CSASQSGSTDTQYF | TGCAGTGCTAGCCAGTCGGGAAGCACAGATACGCAGTATTTT
TRBJ2-3 | . | TRBD2 | TRBV29-1 | CSSSLAEVTDTQYF | TGCAGCTCGTCCCTAGCGGAGGTAACAGATACGCAGTATTTT
TRBJ1-4 | . | . | TRBV18 | CASSPNGGREKLFF | TGTGCCAGCTCACCAAACGGGGGTCGGGAAAAACTGTTTTTT
TRBJ1-2 | . | . | TRBV7-9 | CASRTNSNYGYTF | TGTGCCAGCAGGACAAATAGTAACTATGGCTACACCTTC
TRBJ2-4 | . | . | TRBV12-3/TRBV12-4 | CASSPSSFGKNIQYF | TGTGCCAGCAGTCCGAGTAGCTTCGGCAAAAACATTCAGTACTTC
TRBJ1-4 | . | . | TRBV20-1 | CSAKTGTNNEKLFF | TGCAGTGCCAAAACCGGGACAAATAATGAAAAACTGTTTTTT
TRBJ2-5 | . | TRBD2 | TRBV27 | CASRVAGEHQETQYF | TGTGCCAGCAGAGTAGCGGGGGAGCACCAAGAGACCCAGTACTTC
TRBJ2-7 | . | . | TRBV27 | CASSLGSVRAYEQYF | TGTGCCAGCAGTTTAGGAAGTGTCAGAGCCTACGAGCAGTACTTC
TRBJ1-2 | . | . | TRBV6-5 | CASRMDPNYGYTF | TGTGCCAGCAGAATGGATCCTAACTATGGCTACACCTTC
TRBJ2-7 | . | . | TRBV7-9 | CASSLGTSGEQYF | TGTGCCAGCAGCTTGGGCACGTCGGGCGAGCAGTACTTC
TRBJ2-7 | few | TRBD1 | TRBV20-1 | CSARMDRDDYEQYF | TGCAGTGCTAGAATGGACAGGGACGATTACGAGCAGTACTTC
TRBJ2-3 | . | . | TRBV29-1 | CSVGRADTQYF | TGCAGCGTTGGGCGGGCAGATACGCAGTATTTT
TRBJ2-1 | . | . | TRBV20-1 | CSAGLRYNEQFF | TGCAGTGCTGGCCTGAGATACAATGAGCAGTTCTTC